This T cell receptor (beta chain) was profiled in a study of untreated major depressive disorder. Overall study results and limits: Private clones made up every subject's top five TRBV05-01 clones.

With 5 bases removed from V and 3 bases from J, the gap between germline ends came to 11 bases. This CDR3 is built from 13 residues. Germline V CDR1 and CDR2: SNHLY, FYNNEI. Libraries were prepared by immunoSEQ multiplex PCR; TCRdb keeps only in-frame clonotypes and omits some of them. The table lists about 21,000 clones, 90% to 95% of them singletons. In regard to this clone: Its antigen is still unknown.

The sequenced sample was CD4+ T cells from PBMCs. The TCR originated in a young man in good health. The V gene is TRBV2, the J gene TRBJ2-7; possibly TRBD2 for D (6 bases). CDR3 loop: CASSLVSGYEQYF. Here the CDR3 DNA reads TGTGCCAGCAGTTTGGTTAGCGGCTACGAGCAGTACTTC.